What follows is one T cell receptor beta chain and its context. Its antigen is currently unknown. Intraepithelial and lamina propria lymphocytes were isolated from graft specimens. TCRdb keeps only in-frame clones here, not all; method: immunoSEQ multiplex PCR. Of 13,000 to 15,000 clones listed, about 70% were seen once; the top ten hold 20% to 30%. This entry belongs to a study of graft-versus-host responses after intestinal transplantation. Whole-study context: Every transplant recipient was induced with anti-thymocyte globulin, then maintained on tacrolimus and steroids for two to four years. Findings and caveats of the study: Early post-transplant HvG declines were associated with peak circulating GvH clone levels.

The V gene's germline CDR1 is SGDLS and CDR2 YYNGEE. The V and J ends lost 1 base and 2 bases respectively, with 9 bases between them. The CDR3 has 14 amino acids. This rearrangement joins TRBV9 to TRBJ1-2; D remains unclear. Here the sequenced sample was ileum tissue, taken about 680 days after intestinal transplantation. This TCR came from a human patient who received an intestinal transplant, so some T cells may come from the graft donor. The CDR3 loop is CASSVKGENYGYTF. The CDR3 DNA is TGTGCCAGCAGCGTAAAAGGAGAAAACTATGGCTACACCTTC.